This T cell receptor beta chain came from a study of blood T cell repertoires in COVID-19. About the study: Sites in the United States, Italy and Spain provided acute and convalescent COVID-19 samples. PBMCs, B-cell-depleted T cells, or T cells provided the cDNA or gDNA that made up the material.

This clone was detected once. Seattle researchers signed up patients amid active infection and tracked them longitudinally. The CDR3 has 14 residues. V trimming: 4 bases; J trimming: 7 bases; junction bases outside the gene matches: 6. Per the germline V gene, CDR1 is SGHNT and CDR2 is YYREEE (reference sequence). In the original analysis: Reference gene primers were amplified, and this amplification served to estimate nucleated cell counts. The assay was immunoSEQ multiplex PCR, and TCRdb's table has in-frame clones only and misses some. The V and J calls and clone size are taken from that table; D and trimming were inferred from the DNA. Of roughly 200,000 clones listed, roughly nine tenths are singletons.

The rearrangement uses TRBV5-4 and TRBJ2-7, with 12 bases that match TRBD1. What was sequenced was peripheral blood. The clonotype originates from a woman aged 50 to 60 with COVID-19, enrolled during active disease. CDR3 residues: CASSPGQGAGEQYF. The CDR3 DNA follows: TGTGCCAGCAGCCCGGGACAGGGGGCAGGGGAGCAGTACTTC.